These 3 T cell receptor beta chains were sequenced from one sample in a study of STAT5B mutations in CD4+ large granular lymphocyte leukemia. Sequencing was performed with immunoSEQ multiplex PCR; in TCRdb, only in-frame clones are kept and a portion is missing. The data contain tens of thousands of clones, around 78% of them singletons. What was sequenced was CD4+ T cells from blood buffy coats. All receptors derive from a human donor in good health.

As DNA, the CDR3 is TGTGCCAGCAGTGTTTCGGGGGGGGCAGACGCGCTGAACACTGAAGCTTTCTTT. Translated, it gives CASSVSGGADALNTEAFF. The chain has TRBV2 and TRBJ1-1; D perhaps matches TRBD1 (6 bases). This CDR3 is built from 18 residues. V lost 4 bases to trimming and J lost 0 bases, with 21 bases between them. The germline V gene has CDR1 SNHLY and CDR2 FYNNEI.

The gene calls are TRBV5-1 and TRBJ1-5, with a weak D call TRBD1 (6 bases). The V and J ends lost 0 bases and 5 bases respectively, with 9 bases between them. CDR3 length: 14 residues. CDR1 and CDR2 (germline): SGHRS, YFSETQ. CDR3 residues: CASSLAGVDQPQHF. The CDR3 DNA reads as TGCGCCAGCAGCTTGGCAGGGGTCGATCAGCCCCAGCATTTT.

The gene calls are TRBV5-4 and TRBJ2-7; 8 bases match TRBD2. Trimming at V came to 5 bases and at J to 0 bases, leaving 4 bases not matched to a gene. There are 14 residues in the CDR3. Looked up from germline, CDR1 is SGHNT and CDR2 is YYREEE (reference sequence). The CDR3, as DNA: TGTGCCAGCAGTCAGCGGGGGAGCTCCTACGAGCAGTACTTC. This translates into CASSQRGSSYEQYF. The entire variable domain, with the rest obtained from reference TRBV5-4 and TRBJ2-7, is as follows: ETGVTQSPTHLIKTRGQQVTLRCSSQSGHNTVSWYQQALGQGPQFIFQYYREEENGRGNFPPRFSGLQFPNYSSELNVNALELDDSALYLCASSQRGSSYEQYFGPGTRLTVT.